This T cell receptor beta chain was sequenced during a study of blood T cell repertoires in COVID-19. Whole-study context: Samples of COVID-19 (acute and convalescent) were obtained from the United States, Italy and Spain. PBMCs, B-cell-depleted T cells, or T cells provided the cDNA or gDNA that made up the material.

This CDR3 contains 14 residues. Unmatched junction bases numbered 5, after V lost 5 bases and J lost 4 bases. Germline assignment: CDR1 MNHEY and CDR2 SVGAGI. Study processing details: Nucleated cell number was recorded as an estimate derived from reference gene primer amplification. Assay used: immunoSEQ multiplex PCR; TCRdb lists only in-frame clones, some missing. V, J and clone size were drawn from that table, and D and trimming were deduced from the DNA. Counted here are about 180,000 clones, 70% to 90% occurring once; the ten biggest clones make up 8% to 10%. This clonotype was obtained from a man in his fifties with active or convalescent COVID-19. Input material: peripheral blood. V usage is TRBV6-5 and J usage is TRBJ1-2, with TRBD1 matching 9 bases. The CDR3 spells CASSRDRDGYGYTF. The DNA of the CDR3 is TGTGCCAGCAGTCGGGACAGGGATGGCTATGGCTACACCTTC.